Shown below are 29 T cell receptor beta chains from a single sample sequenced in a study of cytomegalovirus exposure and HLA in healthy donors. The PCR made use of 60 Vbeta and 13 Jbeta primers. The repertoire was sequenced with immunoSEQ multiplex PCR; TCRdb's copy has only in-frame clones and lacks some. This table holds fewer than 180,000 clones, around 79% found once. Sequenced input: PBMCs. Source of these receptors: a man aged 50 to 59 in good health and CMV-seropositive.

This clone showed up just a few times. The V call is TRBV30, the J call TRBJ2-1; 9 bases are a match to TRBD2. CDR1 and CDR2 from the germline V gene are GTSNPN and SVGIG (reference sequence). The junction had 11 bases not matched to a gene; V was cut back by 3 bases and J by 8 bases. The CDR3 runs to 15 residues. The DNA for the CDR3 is TGTGCCTGGAGGAGCGGAGAGCGGGAGGTCGATGAGCAGTTCTTC. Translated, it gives CAWRSGEREVDEQFF. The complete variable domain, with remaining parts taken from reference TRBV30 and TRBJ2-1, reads SQTIHQWPATLVQPVGSPLSLECTVEGTSNPNLYWYRQAAGRGLQLLFYSVGIGQISSEVPQNLSASRPQDRQFILSSKKLLLSDSGFYLCAWRSGEREVDEQFFGPGTRLTVL.

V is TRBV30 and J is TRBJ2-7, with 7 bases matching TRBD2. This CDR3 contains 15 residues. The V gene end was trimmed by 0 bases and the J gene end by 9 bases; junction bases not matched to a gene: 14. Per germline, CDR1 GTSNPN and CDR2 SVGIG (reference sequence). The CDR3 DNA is TGTGCCTGGAGTGTACTGGCTAGCGGAGCTACGGGGCAGTACTTC. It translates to CAWSVLASGATGQYF.

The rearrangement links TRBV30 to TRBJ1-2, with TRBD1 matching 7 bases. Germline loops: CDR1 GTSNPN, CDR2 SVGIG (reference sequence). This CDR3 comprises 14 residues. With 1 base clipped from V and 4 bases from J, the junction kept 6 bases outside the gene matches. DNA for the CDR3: TGTGCCTGGAGTGGACAGGGACCTGTCTATGGCTACACCTTC. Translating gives CAWSGQGPVYGYTF.

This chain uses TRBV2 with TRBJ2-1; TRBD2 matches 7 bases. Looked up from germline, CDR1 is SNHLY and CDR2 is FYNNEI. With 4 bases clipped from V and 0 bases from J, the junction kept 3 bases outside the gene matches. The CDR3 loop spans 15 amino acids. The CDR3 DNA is TGTGCCAGCAGTGTGCGGGAGCCCTCCTACAATGAGCAGTTCTTC. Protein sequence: CASSVREPSYNEQFF.

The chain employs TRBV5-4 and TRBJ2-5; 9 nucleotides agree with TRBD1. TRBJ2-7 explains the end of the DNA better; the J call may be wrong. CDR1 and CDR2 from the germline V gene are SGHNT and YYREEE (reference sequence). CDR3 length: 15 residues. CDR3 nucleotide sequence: TGTGCCAGCAGCTCCACCGGGACAGGGTTTTACGAGCAGTACTTC. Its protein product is CASSSTGTGFYEQYF.

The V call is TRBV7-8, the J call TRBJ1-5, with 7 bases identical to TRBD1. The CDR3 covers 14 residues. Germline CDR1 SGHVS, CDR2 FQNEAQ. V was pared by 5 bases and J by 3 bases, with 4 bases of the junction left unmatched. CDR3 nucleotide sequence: TGTGCCAGCAGCGGCGGGACAGTCAATCAGCCCCAGCATTTT. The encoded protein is CASSGGTVNQPQHF. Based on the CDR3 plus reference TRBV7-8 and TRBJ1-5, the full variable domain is GAGVSQSPRYKVAKRGQDVALRCDPISGHVSLFWYQQALGQGPEFLTYFQNEAQLDKSGLPSDRFFAERPEGSVSTLKIQRTQQEDSAVYLCASSGGTVNQPQHFGDGTRLSIL.

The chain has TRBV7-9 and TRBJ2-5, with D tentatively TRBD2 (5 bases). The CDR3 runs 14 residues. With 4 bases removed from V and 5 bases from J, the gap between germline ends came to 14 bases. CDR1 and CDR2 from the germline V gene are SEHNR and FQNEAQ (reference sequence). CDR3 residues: CASSSTRRIETQYF. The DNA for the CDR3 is TGTGCCAGCAGCTCCACGAGGAGGATCGAGACCCAGTACTTC. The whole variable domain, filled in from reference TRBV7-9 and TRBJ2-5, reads DTGVSQNPRHKITKRGQNVTFRCDPISEHNRLYWYRQTLGQGPEFLTYFQNEAQLEKSRLLSDRFSAERPKGSFSTLEIQRTEQGDSAMYLCASSSTRRIETQYFGPGTRLLVL.

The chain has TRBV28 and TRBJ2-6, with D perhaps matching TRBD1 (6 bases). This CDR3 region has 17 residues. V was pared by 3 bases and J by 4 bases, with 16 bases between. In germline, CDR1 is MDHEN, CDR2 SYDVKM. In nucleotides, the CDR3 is TGTGCCAGCAGTTTTAACAGGGCACTGGGGGGGGCCAACGTCCTGACTTTC. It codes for CASSFNRALGGANVLTF.

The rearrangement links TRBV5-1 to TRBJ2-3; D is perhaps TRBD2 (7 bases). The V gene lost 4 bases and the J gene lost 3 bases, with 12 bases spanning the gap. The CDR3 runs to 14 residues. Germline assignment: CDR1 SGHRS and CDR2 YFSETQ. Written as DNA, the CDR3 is TGCGCCAGCAGCCCCGGGGGGCCAACAGATACGCAGTATTTT. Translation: CASSPGGPTDTQYF.

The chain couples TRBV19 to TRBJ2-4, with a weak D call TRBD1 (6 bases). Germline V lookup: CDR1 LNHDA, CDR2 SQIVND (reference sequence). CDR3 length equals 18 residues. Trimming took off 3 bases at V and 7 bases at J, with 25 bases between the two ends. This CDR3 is CASSMGPGQGPPGNIQYF. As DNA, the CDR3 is TGTGCCAGTAGTATGGGACCGGGACAAGGCCCGCCTGGGAACATTCAGTACTTC.

CDR3: CASSLVGPLAGDTETQYF. The CDR3 DNA sequence: TGTGCCAGCAGCTTGGTGGGACCTTTAGCGGGAGATACCGAGACCCAGTACTTC. The chain couples TRBV5-4 to TRBJ2-5; TRBD2 aligns across 9 bases. V was pared by 0 bases and J by 5 bases, with 14 bases of the junction left unmatched. The CDR3 has 18 amino acids. Per germline, CDR1 SGHNT and CDR2 YYREEE (reference sequence).

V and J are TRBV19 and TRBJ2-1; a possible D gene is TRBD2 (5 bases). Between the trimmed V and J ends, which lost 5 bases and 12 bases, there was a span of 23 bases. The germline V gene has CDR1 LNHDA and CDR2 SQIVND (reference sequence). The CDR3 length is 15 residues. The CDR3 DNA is TGTGCCAGTAGTGAAGGAACCCCCGGGGTAGGTCGGCAGTTCTTC. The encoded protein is CASSEGTPGVGRQFF. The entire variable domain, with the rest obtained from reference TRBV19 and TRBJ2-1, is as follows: DGGITQSPKYLFRKEGQNVTLSCEQNLNHDAMYWYRQDPGQGLRLIYYSQIVNDFQKGDIAEGYSVSREKKESFPLTVTSAQKNPTAFYLCASSEGTPGVGRQFFGPGTRLTVL.

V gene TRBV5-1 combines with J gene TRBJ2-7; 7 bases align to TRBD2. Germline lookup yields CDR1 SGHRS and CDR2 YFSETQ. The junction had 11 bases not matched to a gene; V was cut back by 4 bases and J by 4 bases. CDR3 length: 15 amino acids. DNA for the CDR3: TGCGCCAGCAGCCCGGTGGGAGGGATGGGGTACGAGCAGTACTTC. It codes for CASSPVGGMGYEQYF.

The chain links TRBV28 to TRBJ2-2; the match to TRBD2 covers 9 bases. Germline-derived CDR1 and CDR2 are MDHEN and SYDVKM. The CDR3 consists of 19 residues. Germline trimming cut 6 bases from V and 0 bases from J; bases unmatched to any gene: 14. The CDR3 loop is CASRRLFGGRVANTGELFF. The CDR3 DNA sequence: TGTGCCAGCAGACGACTATTCGGCGGGAGGGTAGCGAACACCGGGGAGCTGTTTTTT.

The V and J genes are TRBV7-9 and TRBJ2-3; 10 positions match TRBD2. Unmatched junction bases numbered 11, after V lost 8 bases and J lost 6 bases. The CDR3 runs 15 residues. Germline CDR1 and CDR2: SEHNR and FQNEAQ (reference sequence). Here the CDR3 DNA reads TGTGCCAGCGCCAGGGGAGCGGGAGGGCCTGATACGCAGTATTTT. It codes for CASARGAGGPDTQYF.

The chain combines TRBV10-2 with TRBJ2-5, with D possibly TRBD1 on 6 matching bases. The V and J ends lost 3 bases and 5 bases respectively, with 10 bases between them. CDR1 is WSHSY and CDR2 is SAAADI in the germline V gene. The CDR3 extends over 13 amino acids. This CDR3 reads CASSDYRAETQYF. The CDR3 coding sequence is TGCGCCAGCAGTGATTACAGGGCCGAGACCCAGTACTTC.

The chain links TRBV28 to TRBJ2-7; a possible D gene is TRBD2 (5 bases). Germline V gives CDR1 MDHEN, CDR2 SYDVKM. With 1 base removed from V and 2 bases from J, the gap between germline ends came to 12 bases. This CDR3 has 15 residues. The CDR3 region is CASSLFTPGTYEQYF. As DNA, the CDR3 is TGTGCCAGCAGTTTATTTACTCCGGGAACCTACGAGCAGTACTTC.

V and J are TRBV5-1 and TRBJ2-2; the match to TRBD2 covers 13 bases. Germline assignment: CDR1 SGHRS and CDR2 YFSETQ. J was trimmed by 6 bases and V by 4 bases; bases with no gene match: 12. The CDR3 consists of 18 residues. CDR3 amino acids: CASSHGLAGEGAPGELFF. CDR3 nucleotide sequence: TGCGCCAGCAGCCACGGACTAGCGGGAGAGGGGGCCCCCGGGGAGCTGTTTTTT.

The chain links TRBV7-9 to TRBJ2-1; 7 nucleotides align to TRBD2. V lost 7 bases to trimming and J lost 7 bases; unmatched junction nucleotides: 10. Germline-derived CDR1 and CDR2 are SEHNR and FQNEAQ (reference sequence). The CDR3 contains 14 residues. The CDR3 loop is CASKPQGGQNEQFF. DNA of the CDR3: TGTGCCAGCAAACCTCAGGGAGGGCAGAATGAGCAGTTCTTC.

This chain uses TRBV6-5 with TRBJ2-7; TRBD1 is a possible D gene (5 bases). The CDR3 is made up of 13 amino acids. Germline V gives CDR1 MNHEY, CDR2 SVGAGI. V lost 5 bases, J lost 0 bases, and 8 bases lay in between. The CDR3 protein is CASSPGISYEQYF. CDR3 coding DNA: TGTGCCAGCAGTCCAGGGATCTCCTACGAGCAGTACTTC.

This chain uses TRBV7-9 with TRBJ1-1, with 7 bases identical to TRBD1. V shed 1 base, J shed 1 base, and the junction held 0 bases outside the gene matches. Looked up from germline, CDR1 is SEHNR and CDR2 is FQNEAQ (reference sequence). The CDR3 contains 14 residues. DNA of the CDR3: TGTGCCAGCAGCTTAGGGACAGGGAACACTGAAGCTTTCTTT. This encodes CASSLGTGNTEAFF.

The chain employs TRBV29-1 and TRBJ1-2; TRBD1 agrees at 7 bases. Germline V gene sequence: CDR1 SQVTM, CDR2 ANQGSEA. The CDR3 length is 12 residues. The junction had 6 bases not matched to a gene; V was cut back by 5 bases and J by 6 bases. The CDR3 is CSVSGQADGYTF. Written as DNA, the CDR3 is TGCAGCGTTAGCGGACAGGCGGATGGCTACACCTTC.

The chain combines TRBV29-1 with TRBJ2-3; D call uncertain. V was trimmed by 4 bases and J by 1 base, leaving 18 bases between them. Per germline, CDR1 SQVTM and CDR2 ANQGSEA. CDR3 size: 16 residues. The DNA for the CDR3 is TGCAGCGTTGTTCGAGGTATTACATTGGGCACAGATACGCAGTATTTT. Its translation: CSVVRGITLGTDTQYF.

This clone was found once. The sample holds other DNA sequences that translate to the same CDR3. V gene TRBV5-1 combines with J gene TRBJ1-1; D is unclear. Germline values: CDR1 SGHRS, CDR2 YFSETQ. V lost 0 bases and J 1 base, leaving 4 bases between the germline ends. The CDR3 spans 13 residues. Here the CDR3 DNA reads TGCGCCAGCAGCTTGGACAGGAACACTGAAGCTTTCTTT. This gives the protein CASSLDRNTEAFF.

Here the CDR3 reads CASSPPGLGTSYEQYF. CDR3 in DNA: TGTGCCAGCTCACCGCCGGGACTAGGGACCTCCTACGAGCAGTACTTC. The J gene is TRBJ2-7, the V gene TRBV18; 8 nucleotides match TRBD2. The germline gives CDR1 KGHSH, CDR2 LQKENI. The CDR3 is 16 amino acids. V was pared by 3 bases and J by 0 bases, with 7 bases of the junction left unmatched.

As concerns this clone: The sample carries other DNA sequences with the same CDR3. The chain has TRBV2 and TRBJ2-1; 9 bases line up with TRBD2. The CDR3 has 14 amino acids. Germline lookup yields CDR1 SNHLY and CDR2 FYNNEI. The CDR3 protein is CASEGLAGRNEQFF. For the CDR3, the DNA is TGTGCTAGTGAGGGGCTAGCGGGGCGGAATGAGCAGTTCTTC.

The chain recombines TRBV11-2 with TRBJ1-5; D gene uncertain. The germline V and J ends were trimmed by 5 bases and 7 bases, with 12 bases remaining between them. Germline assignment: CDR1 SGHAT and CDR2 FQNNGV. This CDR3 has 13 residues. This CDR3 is CASSPHLEQPQHF. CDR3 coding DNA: TGTGCCAGCAGCCCGCACCTGGAGCAGCCCCAGCATTTT.

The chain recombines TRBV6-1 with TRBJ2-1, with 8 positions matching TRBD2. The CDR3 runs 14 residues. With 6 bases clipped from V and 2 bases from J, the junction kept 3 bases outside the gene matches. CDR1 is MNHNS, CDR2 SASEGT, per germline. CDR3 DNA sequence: TGTGCCAGCAGAGAGCGGGAGACCTACAATGAGCAGTTCTTC. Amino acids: CASRERETYNEQFF.

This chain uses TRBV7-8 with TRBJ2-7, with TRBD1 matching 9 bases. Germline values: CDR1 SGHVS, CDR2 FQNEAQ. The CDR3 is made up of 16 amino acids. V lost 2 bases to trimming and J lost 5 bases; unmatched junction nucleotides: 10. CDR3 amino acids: CASSLRWDREGHEQYF. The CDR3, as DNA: TGTGCCAGCAGCTTACGTTGGGACAGGGAGGGCCACGAGCAGTACTTC.